These 32 T cell receptor beta chains were sequenced from one sample in a study of control samples from healthy donors and cancer patients (dated by TCRdb to the early 2020s). Receptors were amplified or captured by the immunoSEQ multiplex PCR assay. In TCRdb, the immuneACCESS table is reduced to in-frame sequences with V and J assigned. These tables do not hold every clone; where another copy was compared, an unresolved V gene accounts for under half, and the others remain unexplained. The sample includes fewer than 200,000 clones, with 93% observed a single time. Of the sample, about 4% is held by the ten largest clones. Sequencing was performed on blood. These receptors originate from a woman aged 55-70 years in good health.

This chain joins TRBV7-2 and TRBJ2-1; 7 bases align to TRBD1. CDR1 and CDR2 from the germline V gene are SGHTA and FQGNSA. The CDR3 has 13 amino acids. The junction had 11 bases not matched to a gene; V was cut back by 4 bases and J by 14 bases. The CDR3 here is CASSSRQGLTEFF. The CDR3 DNA reads as TGTGCCAGCAGCTCTCGACAGGGATTGACGGAGTTCTTC.

This CDR3 reads CASSLERGGWNEQFF. The CDR3 DNA follows: TGTGCCAGCAGCCTAGAGCGGGGGGGCTGGAATGAGCAGTTCTTC. The chain is built from TRBV7-9 and TRBJ2-1; TRBD2 matches 10 bases. Trimming took 5 bases from V and 7 from J; bases not matched to a gene: 8. Germline lookup yields CDR1 SEHNR and CDR2 FQNEAQ (reference sequence). The CDR3 consists of 15 residues.

This clone was seen only a few times. This chain uses TRBV29-1 with TRBJ2-1, with 7 bases fitting TRBD2. The CDR3 sequence is 15 residues long. Per the germline V gene, CDR1 is SQVTM and CDR2 is ANQGSEA. Unmatched junction bases numbered 18, after V lost 6 bases and J lost 10 bases. In nucleotides, the CDR3 is TGCAGCGTCCATTCAGGGACCCGGGACTATGAGGAGCAGTTCTTC. As protein: CSVHSGTRDYEEQFF.

V is TRBV5-5 and J is TRBJ2-7; the match to TRBD1 covers 8 bases. Trimming took 4 bases from V and 3 from J; bases not matched to a gene: 6. This CDR3 has 14 residues. Germline lookup yields CDR1 SGHKS and CDR2 YYEKEE (reference sequence). The DNA for the CDR3 is TGTGCCAGCAGCCAGACGGACAGGGACTACGAGCAGTACTTC. This gives the protein CASSQTDRDYEQYF.

The chain couples TRBV30 to TRBJ1-3; D is undetermined. Deletions cut 0 bases from V and 0 bases from J, with 9 bases between. The CDR3 has 15 residues. Germline V gene sequence: CDR1 GTSNPN, CDR2 SVGIG (reference sequence). The CDR3: CAWSVSVHSGNTIYF. The CDR3 DNA reads TGTGCCTGGAGTGTATCGGTCCACTCTGGAAACACCATATATTTT. Complete variable domain (other parts from reference TRBV30 and TRBJ1-3): SQTIHQWPATLVQPVGSPLSLECTVEGTSNPNLYWYRQAAGRGLQLLFYSVGIGQISSEVPQNLSASRPQDRQFILSSKKLLLSDSGFYLCAWSVSVHSGNTIYFGEGSWLTVV.

The J gene is TRBJ2-2, the V gene TRBV19; tentatively, D is TRBD1 (5 bases). The CDR3 length is 16 residues. From germline, CDR1 is LNHDA and CDR2 SQIVND (reference sequence). V lost 1 base and J lost 0, with 9 bases in between. CDR3: CASSIVTGTNTGELFF. The CDR3 region has the DNA TGTGCCAGTAGTATAGTAACAGGCACGAACACCGGGGAGCTGTTTTTT. Full variable domain (rest looked up from reference TRBV19 and TRBJ2-2): DGGITQSPKYLFRKEGQNVTLSCEQNLNHDAMYWYRQDPGQGLRLIYYSQIVNDFQKGDIAEGYSVSREKKESFPLTVTSAQKNPTAFYLCASSIVTGTNTGELFFGEGSRLTVL.

V is TRBV10-3 and J is TRBJ1-1, with a possible D match to TRBD1 (5 bases). This CDR3 has 15 residues. In germline, CDR1 is ENHRY, CDR2 SYGVKD. The V gene lost 11 bases and the J gene lost 4 bases, with 23 bases spanning the gap. The DNA for the CDR3 is TGTGCCGCAAAAAACCCTCGGGCAGGGCCCACTGAAGCTTTCTTT. Its protein product is CAAKNPRAGPTEAFF.

Only a few counts were recorded for this clone. This chain links TRBV6-2 or TRBV6-3 with TRBJ1-5, with D possibly TRBD1 on 5 matching bases. The germline gives CDR1 MNHEY, CDR2 SVGEGT. V lost 4 bases, J lost 6 bases, and 22 bases lay in between. This CDR3 is 17 amino acids long. Written as DNA, the CDR3 is TGTGCCAGCAGTTTTTTAAGTAGCCCTTCCGGGACTCAGCCCCAGCATTTT. Translating it yields CASSFLSSPSGTQPQHF.

The rearrangement uses TRBV5-1 and TRBJ2-7; TRBD1 matches at 9 bases. Germline V gene lookup returns CDR1 SGHRS and CDR2 YFSETQ. The length of the CDR3 is 14 residues. V gave up 4 bases and J gave up 7 bases; unmatched junction bases: 9. CDR3 in amino acids: CASSHRDRAGEQYF. CDR3 coding DNA: TGCGCCAGCAGCCACCGGGACAGGGCGGGGGAGCAGTACTTC.

The chain carries TRBV7-6 and TRBJ2-3; the D is unclear. V was cut by 2 bases and J by 2 bases, with 8 bases left in between. From germline, CDR1 is SGHVS and CDR2 FNYEAQ. The CDR3 totals 14 residues. In DNA, the CDR3 is TGTGCCAGCAGCTTAAGGCAGGTCACAGATACGCAGTATTTT. The encoded protein is CASSLRQVTDTQYF. The entire variable domain, with the rest obtained from reference TRBV7-6 and TRBJ2-3, is as follows: GAGVSQSPRYKVTKRGQDVALRCDPISGHVSLYWYRQALGQGPEFLTYFNYEAQQDKSGLPNDRFSAERPEGSISTLTIQRTEQRDSAMYRCASSLRQVTDTQYFGPGTRLTVL.

The V gene is TRBV5-1, the J gene TRBJ2-7; 10 bases align to TRBD2. V was pared by 4 bases and J by 6 bases, with 7 bases of the junction left unmatched. CDR1 and CDR2 from the germline V gene are SGHRS and YFSETQ. CDR3 length: 14 residues. Here the CDR3 DNA reads TGCGCCAGCAGCCCATTAGCGGGGGGAGGCGAGCAGTACTTC. It translates to CASSPLAGGGEQYF. Using reference TRBV5-1 and TRBJ2-7 for the parts outside the CDR3, the full variable domain is KAGVTQTPRYLIKTRGQQVTLSCSPISGHRSVSWYQQTPGQGLQFLFEYFSETQRNKGNFPGRFSGRQFSNSRSEMNVSTLELGDSALYLCASSPLAGGGEQYFGPGTRLTVT.

The rearrangement uses TRBV19 and TRBJ2-7; 9 bases align to TRBD1. This CDR3 is built from 15 residues. V lost 7 bases, J lost 0 bases, and 7 bases stayed unmatched. Germline assignment: CDR1 LNHDA and CDR2 SQIVND (reference sequence). CDR3 sequence: CASMRGTGSSYEQYF. CDR3 bases: TGTGCCAGTATGAGGGGGACAGGGTCCTCCTACGAGCAGTACTTC.

The chain recombines TRBV6-2 or TRBV6-3 with TRBJ2-5; D gene uncertain. The CDR3 length is 12 residues. Germline V CDR1 and CDR2: MNHEY, SVGEGT. The V end was cut by 6 bases, the J end by 4 bases, with 9 bases between. The CDR3 region has the DNA TGTGCCAGCAGCGGGTATGGAGAGACCCAGTACTTC. The encoded protein is CASSGYGETQYF.

The rearrangement joins TRBV28 to TRBJ2-7; D remains unclear. This CDR3 has 13 residues. With 6 bases removed from V and 2 bases from J, the gap between germline ends came to 11 bases. Germline assignment: CDR1 MDHEN and CDR2 SYDVKM. CDR3 residues: CASRIPATYEQYF. The CDR3 region has the DNA TGTGCCAGCAGAATCCCGGCTACCTACGAGCAGTACTTC.

This chain uses TRBV6-5 with TRBJ2-6; D unresolved. The CDR3 consists of 13 residues. Germline V gene data show CDR1 as MNHEY and CDR2 as SVGAGI. Trimming shortened V by 0 bases and J by 3 bases, and 0 bases separated the two germline ends. CDR3 nucleotides: TGTGCCAGCAGTTACTCTGGGGCCAACGTCCTGACTTTC. It is translated as CASSYSGANVLTF.

The V call is TRBV5-5, the J call TRBJ1-1; the match to TRBD1 covers 9 bases. Per germline, CDR1 SGHKS and CDR2 YYEKEE (reference sequence). The J segment lost 5 bases and the V segment lost 5 bases, leaving 19 bases of the junction unmatched. This CDR3 is 18 amino acids long. The CDR3 spells CASSLRDREPTRGTEAFF. The CDR3 DNA reads as TGTGCCAGCAGTCTCCGGGACAGGGAACCCACTCGCGGGACTGAAGCTTTCTTT.

J is TRBJ2-3 and V is TRBV19, with D unresolved. With 6 bases removed from V and 5 bases from J, the gap between germline ends came to 15 bases. The germline V gene encodes CDR1 LNHDA and CDR2 SQIVND (reference sequence). The CDR3 spans 14 residues. The CDR3 is CASSPRNGRDTQYF. In DNA form, the CDR3 reads TGTGCCAGTAGCCCACGAAACGGAAGAGATACGCAGTATTTT.

This chain connects TRBV5-1 to TRBJ1-1, with D perhaps TRBD1 (6 bases). Trimming pared 4 bases from V and 11 bases from J, leaving 18 bases between. Germline V gene lookup returns CDR1 SGHRS and CDR2 YFSETQ. The CDR3 contains 13 residues. In nucleotides, the CDR3 is TGCGCCAGCAGCGATACAGGGCAATTGGAGGCTTTCTTT. Translation: CASSDTGQLEAFF.

V and J are TRBV5-6 and TRBJ1-2; D possibly corresponds to TRBD1 (5 bases). CDR3 length equals 15 residues. Looked up from germline, CDR1 is SGHDT and CDR2 is YYEEEE. V was cut by 4 bases and J by 0 bases, with 13 bases left in between. CDR3 nucleotides: TGTGCCAGCAGCCCCTCCGGGGGGGCTAACTATGGCTACACCTTC. Translation gives CASSPSGGANYGYTF.

V gene TRBV11-2 combines with J gene TRBJ1-1, with D possibly TRBD1 on 6 matching bases. The germline V gene has CDR1 SGHAT and CDR2 FQNNGV. V lost 0 bases and J 4 bases, leaving 12 bases between the germline ends. The CDR3 has 15 residues. The DNA of the CDR3 is TGTGCCAGCAGCTTAGATCCCGGGGGGCTCACTGAAGCTTTCTTT. Translation: CASSLDPGGLTEAFF.

CDR3 sequence reads: CASSLVENTEAFF. CDR3 nucleotide sequence: TGTGCCAGCAGCTTAGTTGAGAACACTGAAGCTTTCTTT. The chain is built from TRBV11-2 and TRBJ1-1; D remains ambiguous. V was trimmed by 1 base and J by 1 base, leaving 4 bases between them. Germline CDR1 and CDR2: SGHAT and FQNNGV. The CDR3 is made up of 13 amino acids.

This clone has a handful of counts. The chain is built from TRBV3-1 (or the pseudogene TRBV3-2) and TRBJ1-2; 8 bases align to TRBD1. From germline, CDR1 is LGHDT and CDR2 YNNKEL (reference sequence). CDR3 length equals 13 residues. V shed 4 bases and J 8 bases; nucleotides not matched to a gene: 6. CDR3 sequence: CASSRLDREGYTF. The CDR3, as DNA: TGTGCCAGCAGCCGACTGGACAGGGAAGGCTACACCTTC.

This clone was detected a few times. V usage is TRBV5-4 and J usage is TRBJ1-6; D not resolved. The CDR3 is 12 residues long. The germline V and J ends were trimmed by 3 bases and 10 bases, with 8 bases remaining between them. From germline, CDR1 is SGHNT and CDR2 YYREEE (reference sequence). In DNA, the CDR3 is TGTGCCAGCAGCTACGACCGGTCACCCCTCCACTTT. Translated, it gives CASSYDRSPLHF.

The V gene is TRBV6-5, the J gene TRBJ1-1; TRBD1 aligns across 7 bases. Germline lookup yields CDR1 MNHEY and CDR2 SVGAGI. The CDR3 loop spans 13 amino acids. The trim removed 8 bases at V and 4 bases at J, leaving 7 bases unmatched. CDR3 sequence: CASLGGSGTEAFF. The CDR3 DNA follows: TGTGCCAGCTTAGGGGGCTCGGGCACTGAAGCTTTCTTT.

This chain's CDR3 is CASSQDRGPGQPQHF. In nucleotides, the CDR3 is TGCGCCAGCAGCCAGGACAGGGGGCCGGGTCAGCCCCAGCATTTT. The chain has TRBV4-3 and TRBJ1-5; 11 nucleotides align to TRBD1. CDR1 and CDR2 (germline): LGHNA, YSLEER. CDR3 length: 15 amino acids. V lost 3 bases, J lost 6 bases, and 4 bases stayed unmatched.

This chain joins TRBV7-9 and TRBJ2-7; 12 nucleotides agree with TRBD1. Germline V gene lookup returns CDR1 SEHNR and CDR2 FQNEAQ (reference sequence). V trimming: 5 bases; J trimming: 7 bases; junction bases outside the gene matches: 6. This CDR3 has 14 amino acids. The CDR3 is CASSPRDRGQEQYF. The DNA for the CDR3 is TGTGCCAGCAGCCCCAGGGACAGGGGGCAGGAGCAGTACTTC.

The J gene is TRBJ1-1, the V gene TRBV10-3, with 7 bases matching TRBD1. J was trimmed by 6 bases and V by 3 bases; bases with no gene match: 16. Germline CDR1 and CDR2: ENHRY and SYGVKD. The CDR3 length is 17 residues. The CDR3 region has the DNA TGTGCCATCAGTGATAGGGGGCGCGGGGAGGGTAGGGCTGAAGCTTTCTTT. Translated: CAISDRGRGEGRAEAFF.

This chain joins TRBV12-3 or TRBV12-4 and TRBJ2-1; possible D gene TRBD1, 6 bases. The CDR3 consists of 12 residues. Deletions cut 3 bases from V and 7 bases from J, with 7 bases between. CDR3 nucleotide sequence: TGTGCCAGCAGTTTTACAGGGAATGAGCAGTTCTTC. Protein sequence: CASSFTGNEQFF.

CDR3: CASSQRPSTNTGELFF. In DNA form, the CDR3 reads TGCGCCAGCAGCCAAAGACCGTCCACGAACACCGGGGAGCTGTTTTTT. The V call is TRBV5-1, the J call TRBJ2-2; D unclear. CDR1 is SGHRS and CDR2 is YFSETQ in the germline V gene. This CDR3 spans 16 amino acids. V gave up 4 bases and J gave up 0 bases, with 13 bases separating them.

The V gene is TRBV5-1, the J gene TRBJ1-1; weak D call: TRBD1 (5 bases). Per the germline V gene, CDR1 is SGHRS and CDR2 is YFSETQ. There are 14 residues in the CDR3. Trimming removed 0 bases from V and 7 bases from J, with 13 bases in between. CDR3 sequence: CASSLAGDRGEAFF. CDR3 bases: TGCGCCAGCAGCTTGGCCGGGGATAGGGGTGAAGCTTTCTTT.

This clone was seen a single time. The rearrangement joins TRBV5-1 to TRBJ1-2, with a possible D match to TRBD1 (5 bases). The CDR3 is 12 residues long. Germline V gene sequence: CDR1 SGHRS, CDR2 YFSETQ. Trimming took 4 bases from V and 6 from J, leaving 10 bases between them. DNA of the CDR3: TGCGCCAGCAGCCTTGGGGGAGATGGCTACACCTTC. Translating it yields CASSLGGDGYTF. Looking up the rest from reference TRBV5-1 and TRBJ1-2 gives the full variable domain: KAGVTQTPRYLIKTRGQQVTLSCSPISGHRSVSWYQQTPGQGLQFLFEYFSETQRNKGNFPGRFSGRQFSNSRSEMNVSTLELGDSALYLCASSLGGDGYTFGSGTRLTVV.

In its sample, this clone was seen once. The chain links TRBV19 to TRBJ2-5, with D uncertain. V dropped 3 bases and J dropped 2 bases, with 7 bases sitting between them. This CDR3 has 13 residues. Germline lookup yields CDR1 LNHDA and CDR2 SQIVND (reference sequence). CDR3 DNA sequence: TGTGCCAGTAGTATGCGGTGGCAAGAGACCCAGTACTTC. Its protein is CASSMRWQETQYF. Variable domain in full (rest from reference TRBV19 and TRBJ2-5): DGGITQSPKYLFRKEGQNVTLSCEQNLNHDAMYWYRQDPGQGLRLIYYSQIVNDFQKGDIAEGYSVSREKKESFPLTVTSAQKNPTAFYLCASSMRWQETQYFGPGTRLLVL.